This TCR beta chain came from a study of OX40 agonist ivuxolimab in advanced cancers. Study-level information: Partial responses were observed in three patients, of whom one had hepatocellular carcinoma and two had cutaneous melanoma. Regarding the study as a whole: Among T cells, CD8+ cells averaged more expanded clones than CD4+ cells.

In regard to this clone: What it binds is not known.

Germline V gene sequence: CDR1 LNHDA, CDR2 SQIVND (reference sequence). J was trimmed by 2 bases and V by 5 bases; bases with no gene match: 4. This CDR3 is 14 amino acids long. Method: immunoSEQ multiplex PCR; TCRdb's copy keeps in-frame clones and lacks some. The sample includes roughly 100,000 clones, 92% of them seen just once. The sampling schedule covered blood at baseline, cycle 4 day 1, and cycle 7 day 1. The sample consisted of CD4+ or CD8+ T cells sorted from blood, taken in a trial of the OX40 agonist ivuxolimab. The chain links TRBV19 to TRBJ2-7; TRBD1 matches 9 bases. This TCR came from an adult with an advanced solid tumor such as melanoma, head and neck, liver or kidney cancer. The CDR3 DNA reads TGTGCCAGTAGTGCCGGGACAGGGCCCTACGAGCAGTACTTC. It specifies CASSAGTGPYEQYF.